Shown below are 32 T cell receptor beta chains from a single sample sequenced in a study of cytomegalovirus exposure and HLA in healthy donors. PCR involved 60 Vbeta and 13 Jbeta primers. TCRdb's copy holds only in-frame clones and misses some; the assay was immunoSEQ multiplex PCR. The sample has approximately 170,000 clones, approximately 81% seen once; the top ten hold around 2.3%. The sample taken for sequencing was PBMCs. The receptors were gathered from a woman aged 45-65 years in good health and CMV-seronegative.

Here the CDR3 reads CASSPFQRGKQETQYF. The DNA for the CDR3 is TGTGCCAGCTCACCTTTCCAGCGGGGGAAGCAAGAGACCCAGTACTTC. J is TRBJ2-5 and V is TRBV18; 8 bases match TRBD2. V was clipped by 3 bases and J by 2 bases; unmatched bases: 8. Germline V gene sequence: CDR1 KGHSH, CDR2 LQKENI. The CDR3 covers 16 residues.

This clone was seen once. The genes are TRBV19 and TRBJ2-7; a possible D gene is TRBD2 (6 bases). The CDR3 has 15 residues. V lost 4 bases to trimming and J lost 6 bases, with 19 bases between them. CDR1 and CDR2 (germline): LNHDA, SQIVND (reference sequence). CDR3 sequence (DNA): TGTGCCAGTAGTAACTCTGCGGGGATGCTCTCCGAGCAGTACTTC. Protein: CASSNSAGMLSEQYF.

This clone has a handful of counts. CDR3 sequence (DNA): TGTGCCAGTAGCTGGGACAGATTTAGCAATCAGCCCCAGCATTTT. Translated, it gives CASSWDRFSNQPQHF. The chain is built from TRBV19 and TRBJ1-5; 7 nucleotides agree with TRBD1. The trim removed 6 bases at V and 0 bases at J, leaving 5 bases unmatched. The length of the CDR3 is 15 residues. Germline V gene lookup returns CDR1 LNHDA and CDR2 SQIVND (reference sequence).

V gene TRBV20-1 combines with J gene TRBJ2-1; D perhaps matches TRBD2 (5 bases). The germline V and J ends were trimmed by 2 bases and 8 bases, with 7 bases remaining between them. CDR3 length equals 11 residues. Germline-derived CDR1 and CDR2 are DFQATT and SNEGSKA (reference sequence). The CDR3 loop reads CSARSGYEQFF. For the CDR3, the DNA is TGCAGTGCTAGATCGGGGTATGAGCAGTTCTTC.

The chain employs TRBV7-9 and TRBJ1-5; the D gene is possibly TRBD1 (5 bases). V was shortened by 2 bases and J by 9 bases, with 14 bases between the two germline ends. Per the germline V gene, CDR1 is SEHNR and CDR2 is FQNEAQ (reference sequence). The length of the CDR3 is 14 residues. CDR3 DNA sequence: TGTGCCAGCAGCTTATCACAGGACGCTTGGCCCCAGCATTTT. Its translation: CASSLSQDAWPQHF. Together with reference TRBV7-9 and TRBJ1-5, the CDR3 gives the full variable domain: DTGVSQNPRHKITKRGQNVTFRCDPISEHNRLYWYRQTLGQGPEFLTYFQNEAQLEKSRLLSDRFSAERPKGSFSTLEIQRTEQGDSAMYLCASSLSQDAWPQHFGDGTRLSIL.

This clone was counted only a few times. This chain joins TRBV7-6 and TRBJ2-1, with D possibly being TRBD1 (7 bases). V lost 1 base to trimming and J lost 9 bases, with 16 bases between them. This CDR3 comprises 15 residues. Germline V gene sequence: CDR1 SGHVS, CDR2 FNYEAQ. CDR3 loop: CASSLGGGGGSEQFF. The DNA of the CDR3 is TGTGCCAGCAGCTTAGGTGGCGGAGGGGGCAGTGAGCAGTTCTTC.

The chain joins TRBV28 to TRBJ1-2; 7 bases map to TRBD1. Germline V gene sequence: CDR1 MDHEN, CDR2 SYDVKM. The CDR3 spans 14 residues. The trim removed 5 bases at V and 0 bases at J, leaving 3 bases unmatched. CDR3 nucleotide sequence: TGTGCCAGCAGTGGAACAGGGGCTAACTATGGCTACACCTTC. Residues: CASSGTGANYGYTF.

The chain is built from TRBV28 and TRBJ1-1, with 7 bases identical to TRBD1. Germline CDR1 MDHEN, CDR2 SYDVKM. The junction had 8 bases not matched to a gene; V was cut back by 1 base and J by 3 bases. There are 16 residues in the CDR3. The CDR3 sequence is CASSLLGTQGDTEAFF. CDR3 nucleotide sequence: TGTGCCAGCAGTTTATTAGGAACCCAGGGGGACACTGAAGCTTTCTTT.

This chain links TRBV7-8 with TRBJ2-7, with 7 nucleotides matching TRBD2. Trimming removed 1 base from V and 4 bases from J; junction bases left unmatched: 4. The CDR3 consists of 14 residues. Germline V CDR1 and CDR2: SGHVS, FQNEAQ. This CDR3 is CASSLGLAEYEQYF. CDR3 DNA sequence: TGTGCCAGCAGCTTAGGGCTAGCGGAGTACGAGCAGTACTTC.

The chain couples TRBV7-8 to TRBJ1-1; D unresolved. Deletions cut 5 bases from V and 4 bases from J, with 11 bases between. The CDR3 is 13 amino acids. Germline CDR1 and CDR2: SGHVS and FQNEAQ. CDR3 bases: TGTGCCAGCAGCAAAAGGGAGGGCACTGAAGCTTTCTTT. Protein product: CASSKREGTEAFF.

This CDR3 is CACYGLAAGTGELFF. CDR3 sequence (DNA): TGTGCCTGCTATGGACTAGCGGCTGGCACCGGGGAGCTGTTTTTT. The rearrangement joins TRBV30 to TRBJ2-2; 10 bases map to TRBD2. Germline CDR1 is GTSNPN and CDR2 is SVGIG (reference sequence). Germline trimming cut 6 bases from V and 4 bases from J; bases unmatched to any gene: 8. The length of the CDR3 is 15 residues.

A single count supports this clone. DNA of the CDR3: TGTGCCTGGAATAGGCCGCGGCAGGGAATCTACGAGCAGTACTTC. Translated: CAWNRPRQGIYEQYF. The rearrangement uses TRBV30 and TRBJ2-5; the D gene is possibly TRBD1 (5 bases). The DNA end is a closer match to TRBJ2-7, so the J assignment may be wrong. The germline CDR1 and CDR2 sequences are GTSNPN and SVGIG (reference sequence). The CDR3 is 15 residues long.

This chain joins TRBV19 and TRBJ2-7, with D unclear. The CDR3 contains 14 residues. Germline assignment: CDR1 LNHDA and CDR2 SQIVND (reference sequence). Trimming left V 7 bases short and J 0 bases short, with 13 bases between. CDR3 amino acids: CASNPSTISYEQYF. CDR3 nucleotides: TGTGCCAGTAACCCCTCGACAATCTCCTACGAGCAGTACTTC.

Notes on this clone: One end of the junction does not line up with germline, which may come from a read error. This chain joins TRBV7-7 and TRBJ2-1; TRBD2 agrees at 15 bases. The germline V gene has CDR1 SSHAT and CDR2 FNYEAQ (reference sequence). The CDR3 loop spans 18 amino acids. CDR3 coding DNA: TGTGCTAGCAGCCAGGGACTAGCGGGAGGAGTCGGCTACAATGAGCAGTTCTTC. It specifies CASSQGLAGGVGYNEQFF.

The chain couples TRBV5-1 to TRBJ2-3; 7 nucleotides line up with TRBD2. There are 15 residues in the CDR3. The V gene's germline CDR1 is SGHRS and CDR2 YFSETQ. The trim removed 4 bases at V and 0 bases at J, leaving 5 bases unmatched. The CDR3 loop is CASSQRDFSTDTQYF. CDR3 DNA: TGCGCCAGCAGCCAGCGGGACTTTAGCACAGATACGCAGTATTTT.

The V gene is TRBV30, the J gene TRBJ2-2, with 7 nucleotides matching TRBD1. The CDR3 sequence is 14 residues long. V lost 7 bases and J lost 2; bases outside the gene matches: 7. Looked up from germline, CDR1 is GTSNPN and CDR2 is SVGIG (reference sequence). Written as DNA, the CDR3 is TGTGCCTCCCCGGGACAGACCAACACCGGGGAGCTGTTTTTT. It is translated as CASPGQTNTGELFF.

This clone appeared a single time. J is TRBJ1-1 and V is TRBV29-1; weak D call: TRBD1 (6 bases). The germline CDR1 and CDR2 sequences are SQVTM and ANQGSEA. Trimming pared 6 bases from V and 3 bases from J, leaving 20 bases between. The CDR3 is made up of 15 amino acids. Written as DNA, the CDR3 is TGCAGCGTGACCCGCAGACAGGCCAGGGACACTGAAGCTTTCTTT. It codes for CSVTRRQARDTEAFF.

This clone was detected only once. The rearrangement uses TRBV28 and TRBJ1-3; no firm D call. Trimming took 2 bases from V and 2 from J, leaving 19 bases between them. The CDR3 extends over 18 amino acids. CDR1 MDHEN and CDR2 SYDVKM come from the germline V gene. The CDR3 protein is CASSLSDPGTKTGNTIYF. The CDR3, as DNA: TGTGCCAGCAGTTTAAGTGATCCGGGAACGAAGACTGGAAACACCATATATTTT.

CDR3 nucleotides: TGTGCCAGCAGCTTCGAGAGCACAGATACGCAGTATTTT. It encodes CASSFESTDTQYF. The chain combines TRBV7-2 with TRBJ2-3; D gene uncertain. Trimming removed 3 bases at V and 0 bases at J, with 4 bases between. In germline, CDR1 is SGHTA, CDR2 FQGNSA. This CDR3 comprises 13 residues.

This rearrangement joins TRBV28 to TRBJ1-1; 7 positions agree with TRBD1. Germline V gene sequence: CDR1 MDHEN, CDR2 SYDVKM. This CDR3 is 14 amino acids long. V shed 7 bases and J 3 bases; nucleotides not matched to a gene: 8. This CDR3 reads CASTTQGFHTEAFF. CDR3 sequence (DNA): TGTGCCAGCACGACACAGGGGTTTCACACTGAAGCTTTCTTT. The full variable domain, completed using reference TRBV28 and TRBJ1-1, is DVKVTQSSRYLVKRTGEKVFLECVQDMDHENMFWYRQDPGLGLRLIYFSYDVKMKEKGDIPEGYSVSREKKERFSLILESASTNQTSMYLCASTTQGFHTEAFFGQGTRLTVV.

This clone was recorded only once. The chain has TRBV10-1 and TRBJ1-4; D is possibly TRBD1 (6 bases). The V gene lost 0 bases and the J gene lost 8 bases, with 16 bases spanning the gap. Germline assignment: CDR1 WNHNN and CDR2 SYGVQD (reference sequence). The CDR3 is 16 amino acids. CDR3 sequence: CASSESRGGPGEKLFF. The CDR3 bases are TGCGCCAGCAGTGAGTCGAGGGGGGGCCCCGGAGAAAAACTGTTTTTT.

This clone was observed a handful of times. J is TRBJ1-3 and V is TRBV5-1; D remains unclear. In germline, CDR1 is SGHRS, CDR2 YFSETQ. This CDR3 spans 15 amino acids. V was pared by 4 bases and J by 0 bases, with 11 bases between. The CDR3 DNA reads TGCGCCAGCAGCCCGGACGGAGGCTCTGGAAACACCATATATTTT. This codes for CASSPDGGSGNTIYF.

The CDR3: CASIPQGGFRYEQFF. DNA for the CDR3: TGTGCCAGCATACCACAGGGGGGATTTCGCTATGAGCAGTTCTTC. The gene calls are TRBV6-1 and TRBJ2-1, with 8 positions matching TRBD1. The CDR3 length is 15 residues. Germline V gene data show CDR1 as MNHNS and CDR2 as SASEGT. With 7 bases clipped from V and 8 bases from J, the junction kept 13 bases outside the gene matches.

This sequence joins TRBV9 and TRBJ1-6; D unresolved. The CDR3 sequence is 14 residues long. Germline CDR1 reads SGDLS; CDR2 reads YYNGEE. V lost 0 bases and J lost 7, with 8 bases in between. The chain's CDR3 is CASSVVGRNSPLHF. The CDR3 region has the DNA TGTGCCAGCAGCGTAGTTGGCCGAAATTCACCCCTCCACTTT. The full variable domain, in which reference TRBV9 and TRBJ1-6 provide the parts outside the CDR3, is DSGVTQTPKHLITATGQRVTLRCSPRSGDLSVYWYQQSLDQGLQFLIQYYNGEERAKGNILERFSAQQFPDLHSELNLSSLELGDSALYFCASSVVGRNSPLHFGNGTRLTVT.

This clone turned up a few times. The genes are TRBV5-4 and TRBJ2-7, with a tentative D call TRBD1 (5 bases). CDR3 size: 12 residues. V lost 3 bases and J 3 bases, leaving 7 bases between the germline ends. CDR1 SGHNT and CDR2 YYREEE come from the germline V gene (reference sequence). DNA for the CDR3: TGTGCCAGCAGCTCCCAGGGCTACGAGCAGTACTTC. This encodes CASSSQGYEQYF.

This clone appeared a few times. The chain has TRBV4-2 and TRBJ2-4; 11 bases are shared with TRBD1. The CDR3 is made up of 20 amino acids. Per the germline V gene, CDR1 is LGHNA and CDR2 is YNFKEQ. J lost 1 base, V lost 0 bases, and 11 bases had no gene match. CDR3: CASSQDHGTGGLMAKNIQYF. DNA of the CDR3: TGTGCCAGCAGCCAAGACCACGGGACAGGGGGACTTATGGCCAAAAACATTCAGTACTTC.

The chain recombines TRBV7-2 with TRBJ1-1; D is unclear. The germline gives CDR1 SGHTA, CDR2 FQGNSA. The CDR3 has 15 amino acids. Trimming removed 1 base from V and 2 bases from J, with 11 bases in between. CDR3 protein: CASSLVGQQNTEAFF. In DNA, the CDR3 is TGTGCCAGCAGCTTAGTTGGGCAGCAAAACACTGAAGCTTTCTTT.

The V and J genes are TRBV4-3 and TRBJ2-7, with 11 nucleotides matching TRBD2. The CDR3 covers 15 residues. V gave up 0 bases and J gave up 7 bases; unmatched junction bases: 5. CDR1 is LGHNA and CDR2 is YSLEER in the germline V gene. CDR3 sequence reads: CASSQELLAGVEQYF. The CDR3 nucleotides read TGCGCCAGCAGCCAAGAGTTACTAGCGGGAGTTGAGCAGTACTTC.

V is TRBV19 and J is TRBJ2-2; TRBD1 matches 9 bases. This CDR3 comprises 15 residues. With 7 bases clipped from V and 6 bases from J, the junction kept 9 bases outside the gene matches. From germline, CDR1 is LNHDA and CDR2 SQIVND (reference sequence). The CDR3 DNA is TGTGCCAGTATGCTCGGGGACAGGGACTCCGGGGAGCTGTTTTTT. It yields the protein CASMLGDRDSGELFF.

This chain connects TRBV4-1 to TRBJ2-7; 7 bases agree with TRBD2. There are 14 residues in the CDR3. From germline, CDR1 is MGHRA and CDR2 YSYEKL. J was trimmed by 6 bases and V by 4 bases; bases with no gene match: 9. The CDR3: CASSPYRDYPEQYF. In nucleotides, the CDR3 is TGCGCCAGCAGCCCCTACCGGGACTACCCCGAGCAGTACTTC.

The chain recombines TRBV5-6 with TRBJ2-2, with 10 bases that match TRBD1. Germline V gene lookup returns CDR1 SGHDT and CDR2 YYEEEE. J gave up 2 bases and V 6 bases, and 10 bases lay outside the gene matches. The CDR3 runs 17 residues. The CDR3 protein is CASISAGQGFNTGELFF. In DNA form, the CDR3 reads TGTGCCAGCATTTCGGCGGGACAGGGGTTTAACACCGGGGAGCTGTTTTTT.

This rearrangement joins TRBV28 to TRBJ2-1; 7 nucleotides align to TRBD1. Germline V gene data show CDR1 as MDHEN and CDR2 as SYDVKM. CDR3 length equals 17 residues. The trim removed 5 bases at V and 0 bases at J, leaving 10 bases unmatched. CDR3 nucleotide sequence: TGTGCCAGCAGTCTACTCAGGACAGGCCGCTCCTACAATGAGCAGTTCTTC. Its translation: CASSLLRTGRSYNEQFF. The whole variable domain, remainder taken from reference TRBV28 and TRBJ2-1, is DVKVTQSSRYLVKRTGEKVFLECVQDMDHENMFWYRQDPGLGLRLIYFSYDVKMKEKGDIPEGYSVSREKKERFSLILESASTNQTSMYLCASSLLRTGRSYNEQFFGPGTRLTVL.